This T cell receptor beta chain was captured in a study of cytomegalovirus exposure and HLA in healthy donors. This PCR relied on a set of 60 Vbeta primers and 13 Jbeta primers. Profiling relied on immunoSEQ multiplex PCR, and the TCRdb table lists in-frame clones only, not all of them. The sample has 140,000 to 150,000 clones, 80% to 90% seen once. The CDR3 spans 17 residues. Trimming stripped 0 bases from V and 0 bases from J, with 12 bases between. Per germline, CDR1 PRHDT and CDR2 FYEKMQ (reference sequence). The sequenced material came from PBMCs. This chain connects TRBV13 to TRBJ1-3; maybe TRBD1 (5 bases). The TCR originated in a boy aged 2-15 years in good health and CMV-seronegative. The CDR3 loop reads CASSLGGRVLSGNTIYF. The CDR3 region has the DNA TGTGCCAGCAGCTTAGGCGGCAGGGTTCTCTCTGGAAACACCATATATTTT.